This TCR beta chain was found in a study of post-analysis software for immune sequencing data (dated by TCRdb to about 2015). Study-wide context: Disease courses on record covered relapsing-remitting, secondary progressive and progressive-relapsing multiple sclerosis, though some patients had no subtype annotation. The multiple sclerosis patient repertoires were compared with approximately 11 previously published healthy control repertoires from donors aged roughly 6 to 27 years. A subset of samples was prepared in parallel using single-end sample barcoding, then pooled and co-amplified after Illumina adapter ligation. General conclusions and limits of the study: When samples were clustered directly using the F measure, samples prepared in the same batch co-clustered strongly, which prompted a batch-effect correction. The multiple sclerosis patient group was slightly younger than the control group. Four or five TRBV segments, including TRBV5-6, TRBV5-1 and TRBV20-1, were significantly more frequent in patients than controls. Multiple sclerosis patients had significantly lower normalized Chao1 diversity than controls, a result that suggests substantial peripheral T-cell clonal expansion.

To demonstrate the VDJtools post-analysis software, TCR beta repertoires were profiled from the peripheral blood of 10 to 15 young patients with multiple sclerosis. Multiple sclerosis patients were children and adolescents aged roughly 6 to 17 years. The V end loses 7 bases and the J end loses 5 bases, and a stretch of 14 bases separates them. The CDR3 spans 13 residues, from the cysteine through the phenylalanine. The entry retains the CDR3 DNA only, 39 bases that are in frame from base 1. The germline V gene (reference sequence) sets CDR1 to SEHNR and CDR2 to FQNEAQ. The library came from PCR. The sequencing machine was an Illumina HiSeq 2500. To reduce PCR and sequencing biases, unique molecular identifiers were built into the TCR beta cDNA libraries. Every 1 to 10 million input T cells yielded around 500,000 cDNA molecules, meaning each molecule approximated one T cell. The patient libraries were prepared and sequenced using the same protocol as the earlier healthy control dataset. Within a given batch, samples were prepared together, multiplexed and sequenced on the same HiSeq lane. Regarding the original processing steps: MIGEC handled the raw barcoded reads, throwing out single-read molecular identifier groups before consensus assembly and CDR3 extraction. Clonotype tables were post-analysed with VDJtools, normalizing diversity by down-sampling all datasets to the smallest sample size. To correct batch-related cross-sample contamination, repertoire overlap clustering matched CDR3 amino acid sequences but not nucleotide sequences. The public reads were reanalyzed by TCRdb: fastp trimming at Q25, MiXCR alignment, in-frame beta chains only. Each CDR3 protein gets just one entry, which takes the most common genes and DNA from the rows behind it. The V and J calls come from TCRdb's annotation, not from the publication. Recorded for this sample are approximately 660,000 distinct CDR3 sequences; 59% of them occurred a single time. The ten largest clones add up to approximately 11% of the sample.

Concerning this clonotype: Which antigen it targets is not known. There are no base qualities to consult, and no much larger clone falls within one base.

Sequencing was done on a sample of blood. This TCR came from a girl between 2 and 10 years old with multiple sclerosis. Recombination linked TRBV7-9 to TRBJ2-5; the D match is possibly TRBD1 or TRBD2, with 5 bases aligned in each. This receptor carries the CDR3 CASIGLGDETQYF. The DNA is TGTGCCAGCATCGGGTTGGGGGACGAGACCCAGTACTTC.